This entry is about one TCR beta chain. This specimen belongs to a study of T-cell memory formation after mild COVID-19. Germline V gene lookup returns CDR1 SNHLY and CDR2 FYNNEI. V gave up 6 bases and J gave up 4 bases, with 9 bases separating them. This CDR3 has 12 amino acids. TCRdb re-derived calls from the 5' RACE reads in MiXCR, one entry per CDR3 protein. The sample consists of some 300,000 distinct CDR3 sequences, 20% to 25% of them appearing once. The clonotype originates from a man between 18 and 29 years old who had mild COVID-19 (a few samples of this study predate the infection). Cell type and time point are not known. The chain employs TRBV2 and TRBJ1-2, with D unclear. Input material: PBMCs or a T cell subset sorted from them (not recorded which). The CDR3 region is CASRYLLYGYTF. CDR3 DNA: TGTGCCAGCAGGTACCTTCTCTATGGCTACACCTTC.